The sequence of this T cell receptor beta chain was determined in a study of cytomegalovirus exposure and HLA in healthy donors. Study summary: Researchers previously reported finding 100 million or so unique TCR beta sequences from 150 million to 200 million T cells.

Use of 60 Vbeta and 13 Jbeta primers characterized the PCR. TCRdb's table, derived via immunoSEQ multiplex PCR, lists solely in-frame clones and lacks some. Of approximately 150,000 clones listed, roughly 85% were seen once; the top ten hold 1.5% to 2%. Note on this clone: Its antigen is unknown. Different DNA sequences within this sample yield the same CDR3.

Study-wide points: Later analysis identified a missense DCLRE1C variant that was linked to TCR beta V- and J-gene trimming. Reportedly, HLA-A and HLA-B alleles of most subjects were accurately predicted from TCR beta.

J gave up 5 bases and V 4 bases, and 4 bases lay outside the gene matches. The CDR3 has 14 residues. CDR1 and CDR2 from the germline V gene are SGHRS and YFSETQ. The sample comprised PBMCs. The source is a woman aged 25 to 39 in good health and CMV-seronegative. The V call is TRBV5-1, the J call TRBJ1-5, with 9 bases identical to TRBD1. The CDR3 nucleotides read TGCGCCAGCAGCACGGGACAGGGAGATCAGCCCCAGCATTTT. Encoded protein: CASSTGQGDQPQHF.